A single sample is the source of the 16 T cell receptor beta chains below, sequenced in a study of PD-L1 blockade in urothelial cancer. The time point denotes: peripheral blood 6 weeks after treatment start. Assay: immunoSEQ multiplex PCR; the TCRdb copy retains only in-frame clones and omits some. The sample holds tens of thousands of clones, approximately 90% seen once. Sample: PBMCs, taken around atezolizumab (anti-PD-L1) treatment. Receptors originate from a woman older than 75 with urothelial cancer.

The rearrangement uses TRBV10-1 and TRBJ2-1, with 9 positions matching TRBD1. J gave up 0 bases and V 8 bases, and 2 bases lay outside the gene matches. The CDR3 sequence is 14 residues long. Germline V gene sequence: CDR1 WNHNN, CDR2 SYGVQD (reference sequence). CDR3 nucleotides: TGCGCCAGCGGACAGGGGATCTCCTACAATGAGCAGTTCTTC. It is translated as CASGQGISYNEQFF.

The genes are TRBV6-1 and TRBJ2-1, with TRBD2 matching 9 bases. V shed 4 bases and J 6 bases; nucleotides not matched to a gene: 7. Germline CDR1 MNHNS, CDR2 SASEGT. This CDR3 is built from 15 residues. CDR3 sequence: CASSALAGPVNEQFF. CDR3 DNA sequence: TGTGCCAGCAGTGCGCTAGCGGGACCTGTCAATGAGCAGTTCTTC.

V gene TRBV5-1 combines with J gene TRBJ2-1, with a weak D call TRBD2 (5 bases). Germline CDR1 and CDR2: SGHRS and YFSETQ. The CDR3 is 15 residues long. Trimming removed 0 bases at V and 5 bases at J, with 12 bases between. CDR3 coding DNA: TGCGCCAGCAGCTTGGCCGGAGGAAGACACAATGAGCAGTTCTTC. Its translation: CASSLAGGRHNEQFF.

This sequence joins TRBV5-1 and TRBJ2-1, with TRBD2 identical over 11 bases. The V gene's germline CDR1 is SGHRS and CDR2 YFSETQ. V gave up 3 bases and J gave up 5 bases; unmatched junction bases: 4. This CDR3 region has 15 residues. The CDR3 bases are TGCGCCAGCAGCTCTCCGGGACTAGCGGACAATGAGCAGTTCTTC. It specifies CASSSPGLADNEQFF.

The chain recombines TRBV28 with TRBJ2-1; 8 bases are shared with TRBD1. The CDR3 extends over 14 amino acids. J was trimmed by 5 bases and V by 5 bases; bases with no gene match: 5. CDR1 and CDR2 (germline): MDHEN, SYDVKM. The CDR3 DNA reads TGTGCCAGCAGTCCCGGGACAGGCAACAATGAGCAGTTCTTC. Residues: CASSPGTGNNEQFF.

V and J are TRBV7-9 and TRBJ1-3; D gene uncertain. V lost 3 bases to trimming and J lost 5 bases, with 14 bases between them. Germline V lookup: CDR1 SEHNR, CDR2 FQNEAQ (reference sequence). The CDR3 is made up of 15 amino acids. CDR3 DNA: TGTGCCAGCAGCTTGCGCGACGGGTCAAGAAACACCATATATTTT. It encodes CASSLRDGSRNTIYF.

In DNA form, the CDR3 reads TGTGCCAGCAGATCACAGGGGTCCCGGAACTATGGCTACACCTTC. Amino acid sequence: CASRSQGSRNYGYTF. V gene TRBV27 combines with J gene TRBJ1-2; 7 bases map to TRBD1. The trim removed 6 bases at V and 2 bases at J, leaving 9 bases unmatched. Germline values: CDR1 MNHEY, CDR2 SMNVEV (reference sequence). The CDR3 spans 15 residues.

V usage is TRBV19 and J usage is TRBJ1-5; 12 bases are shared with TRBD1. In germline, CDR1 is LNHDA, CDR2 SQIVND (reference sequence). Germline trimming cut 4 bases from V and 1 base from J; bases unmatched to any gene: 8. CDR3 length: 18 residues. The CDR3 DNA is TGTGCCAGTAGTAACGAGGGACAGGGGGCCCTAAGCAATCAGCCCCAGCATTTT. This translates into CASSNEGQGALSNQPQHF.

The V gene is TRBV5-6, the J gene TRBJ2-5; 10 bases fit TRBD1. The CDR3 extends over 16 amino acids. The V segment lost 4 bases and the J segment 1 base; nucleotides outside the gene matches: 7. Germline CDR1 is SGHDT and CDR2 is YYEEEE. CDR3 bases: TGTGCCAGCAGCGTACCGGGACAGGGGATCCAAGAGACCCAGTACTTC. Protein product: CASSVPGQGIQETQYF.

The chain combines TRBV27 with TRBJ2-1; D is ambiguous. The CDR3 contains 14 residues. Germline-derived CDR1 and CDR2 are MNHEY and SMNVEV (reference sequence). Between the trimmed V and J ends, which lost 2 bases and 4 bases, there was a span of 9 bases. The CDR3 protein is CASSLRQVYNEQFF. CDR3 DNA sequence: TGTGCCAGCAGTTTAAGGCAGGTTTACAATGAGCAGTTCTTC.

This clone was picked up a small number of times. V and J are TRBV5-4 and TRBJ1-2; TRBD1 matches 8 bases. From germline, CDR1 is SGHNT and CDR2 YYREEE (reference sequence). Unmatched junction bases numbered 11, after V lost 3 bases and J lost 4 bases. This CDR3 is 16 amino acids long. The CDR3 DNA is TGTGCCAGCAGCTCCCCCGGACAGGGTAATGTCTATGGCTACACCTTC. Its translation is CASSSPGQGNVYGYTF.

CDR3 sequence reads: CAVRGTAMNTEAFF. The CDR3 region has the DNA TGTGCCGTACGGGGGACAGCAATGAACACTGAAGCTTTCTTT. The chain has TRBV10-3 and TRBJ1-1; 7 bases fit TRBD1. The CDR3 covers 14 residues. Looked up from germline, CDR1 is ENHRY and CDR2 is SYGVKD. Losses at the gene ends were 11 bases for V and 0 bases for J; bases not matched to a gene: 9.

This chain uses TRBV7-3 with TRBJ2-7; 7 bases are shared with TRBD2. The ends lost 2 bases at V and 3 bases at J; junction bases unmatched: 16. Germline values: CDR1 SGHTA, CDR2 FQGTGA. The CDR3 sequence is 18 residues long. The DNA of the CDR3 is TGTGCCAGCAGCTTAGTGGGGTCTAGCGGCACAACTTACTACGAGCAGTACTTC. Residues: CASSLVGSSGTTYYEQYF.

V gene TRBV5-1 combines with J gene TRBJ2-2; D is possibly TRBD1 (5 bases). Trimming cost V 4 bases and J 6 bases, with 25 bases left between them. Per the germline V gene, CDR1 is SGHRS and CDR2 is YFSETQ. The CDR3 covers 18 residues. CDR3 loop: CASSPHPQRGTTAGELFF. The DNA for the CDR3 is TGCGCCAGCAGCCCCCACCCACAAAGGGGCACTACGGCCGGGGAGCTGTTTTTT.

This chain joins TRBV7-2 and TRBJ1-2, with D uncertain. CDR3 size: 14 residues. Germline CDR1 reads SGHTA; CDR2 reads FQGNSA. Between the trimmed V and J ends, which lost 1 base and 1 base, there was a span of 7 bases. DNA of the CDR3: TGTGCCAGCAGCTTAGTGATAGATAACTATGGCTACACCTTC. Translating it yields CASSLVIDNYGYTF.

The V and J genes are TRBV27 and TRBJ2-1, with TRBD1 as a possible D gene (6 bases). The V end was cut by 3 bases, the J end by 8 bases, with 11 bases between. This CDR3 is 13 amino acids long. The germline CDR1 and CDR2 sequences are MNHEY and SMNVEV (reference sequence). The CDR3 DNA reads TGTGCCAGCAGTTTGGGGACAAAAGATGAGCAGTTCTTC. Translated, it gives CASSLGTKDEQFF.